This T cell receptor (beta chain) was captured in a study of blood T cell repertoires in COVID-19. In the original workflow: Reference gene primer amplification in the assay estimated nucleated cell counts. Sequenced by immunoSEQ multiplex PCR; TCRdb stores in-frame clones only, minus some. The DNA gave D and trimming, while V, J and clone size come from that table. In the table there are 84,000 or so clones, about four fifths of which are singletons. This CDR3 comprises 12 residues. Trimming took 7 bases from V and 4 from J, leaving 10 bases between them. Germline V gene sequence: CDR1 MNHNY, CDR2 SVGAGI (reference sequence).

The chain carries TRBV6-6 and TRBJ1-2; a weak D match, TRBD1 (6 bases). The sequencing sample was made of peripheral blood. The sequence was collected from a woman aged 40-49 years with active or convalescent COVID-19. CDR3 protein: CASNVGGYGYTF. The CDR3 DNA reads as TGTGCCAGCAATGTAGGGGGCTATGGCTACACCTTC.